These 15 T cell receptor beta chains came from one sample sequenced in a study of blood T cell repertoires in COVID-19. The protocol was immunoSEQ multiplex PCR, while the TCRdb copy is restricted to in-frame clones and leaves out a portion. The sample consists of about 150,000 clones, roughly 87% of them appearing once. The sequenced sample was peripheral blood. These receptors all come from a woman aged 55-70 years with active or convalescent COVID-19.

This chain joins TRBV7-2 and TRBJ2-7, with a possible D match to TRBD1 (5 bases). V lost 1 base and J lost 3, with 16 bases in between. The V gene's germline CDR1 is SGHTA and CDR2 FQGNSA. The CDR3 totals 16 residues. The CDR3 region has the DNA TGTGCCAGCAGCTTAGAAAGGGGCCCTACCCACTACGAGCAGTACTTC. This codes for CASSLERGPTHYEQYF.

J is TRBJ1-1 and V is TRBV7-4; D unresolved. Germline loops: CDR1 SGHVT, CDR2 SQSDAQ. Trimming cost V 3 bases and J 3 bases, with 8 bases left between them. The CDR3 is 13 residues long. The CDR3 sequence is CASSFFQDTEAFF. The DNA of the CDR3 is TGTGCCAGCAGCTTTTTCCAGGACACTGAAGCTTTCTTT.

This sequence joins TRBV12-3 or TRBV12-4 and TRBJ1-1; D gene uncertain. Trimming took 7 bases from V and 4 from J, leaving 13 bases between them. This CDR3 region has 13 residues. The CDR3 sequence is CASTNSLATEAFF. DNA for the CDR3: TGTGCCAGCACAAACAGCCTCGCCACTGAAGCTTTCTTT.

The chain joins TRBV7-2 to TRBJ2-1, with D possibly matching TRBD1 (8 bases). Germline CDR1 is SGHTA and CDR2 is FQGNSA. V was shortened by 5 bases and J by 7 bases, with 12 bases between the two germline ends. The CDR3 has 13 residues. The DNA for the CDR3 is TGTGCCAGCAGCGAACAGGGGGGGAATGAGCAGTTCTTC. Translating it yields CASSEQGGNEQFF.

J is TRBJ1-3 and V is TRBV3-1 (or the pseudogene TRBV3-2); D is undetermined. The CDR3 has 16 amino acids. V was shortened by 8 bases and J by 0 bases, with 17 bases between the two germline ends. The germline CDR1 and CDR2 sequences are LGHDT and YNNKEL (reference sequence). This chain's CDR3 is CASGNRYTNSGNTIYF. CDR3 DNA: TGTGCCAGCGGTAATAGATACACTAACTCTGGAAACACCATATATTTT.

The chain joins TRBV10-3 to TRBJ1-2; D possibly corresponds to TRBD1 (6 bases). CDR1 and CDR2 from the germline V gene are ENHRY and SYGVKD. The CDR3 totals 13 residues. Trimming took 4 bases from V and 4 from J, leaving 10 bases between them. Here the CDR3 DNA reads TGTGCCATCAGTGGGCAGGGGCGCTATGGCTACACCTTC. Protein product: CAISGQGRYGYTF.

The chain carries TRBV6-2 or TRBV6-3 and TRBJ1-1; TRBD1 agrees at 8 bases. CDR3 length: 15 amino acids. Germline V gene lookup returns CDR1 MNHEY and CDR2 SVGEGT. V shed 5 bases, J shed 2 bases, and the junction held 7 bases outside the gene matches. Here the CDR3 DNA reads TGTGCCAGCAGTAAAAGGACAGGGATAAACACTGAAGCTTTCTTT. Translating gives CASSKRTGINTEAFF.

The chain is built from TRBV5-1 and TRBJ2-1; 7 bases fit TRBD1. V dropped 3 bases and J dropped 5; count of bases not matched to a gene: 5. Germline V gene lookup returns CDR1 SGHRS and CDR2 YFSETQ. The CDR3 totals 14 residues. The CDR3 here is CASSSITGDNEQFF. Written as DNA, the CDR3 is TGCGCCAGCAGCTCAATTACAGGGGACAATGAGCAGTTCTTC.

V gene TRBV9 combines with J gene TRBJ2-2; D might be TRBD2 (5 bases). Trimming took 1 base from V and 6 from J, leaving 10 bases between them. The CDR3 spans 14 residues. From germline, CDR1 is SGDLS and CDR2 YYNGEE. This CDR3 is CASSVRELAGELFF. CDR3 coding DNA: TGTGCCAGCAGCGTACGCGAACTAGCCGGGGAGCTGTTTTTT.

V gene TRBV2 combines with J gene TRBJ1-6, with 7 bases fitting TRBD1. With V trimmed by 5 bases and J by 6 bases, 4 bases remained unmatched. The CDR3 totals 14 residues. The germline V gene encodes CDR1 SNHLY and CDR2 FYNNEI. The CDR3 loop reads CASSPGTANSPLHF. In DNA form, the CDR3 reads TGTGCCAGCAGTCCAGGGACAGCTAATTCACCCCTCCACTTT.

The CDR3 bases are TGTGCCAGCAGTGAGGGGACACATCTGAACACTGAAGCTTTCTTT. Translating it yields CASSEGTHLNTEAFF. The V and J genes are TRBV25-1 and TRBJ1-1, with a possible D match to TRBD1 (6 bases). Germline lookup yields CDR1 MGHDK and CDR2 SYGVNS. V was pared by 3 bases and J by 0 bases, with 11 bases between. CDR3 length: 15 residues. Variable domain in full (rest from reference TRBV25-1 and TRBJ1-1): EADIYQTPRYLVIGTGKKITLECSQTMGHDKMYWYQQDPGMELHLIHYSYGVNSTEKGDLSSESTVSRIRTEHFPLTLESARPSHTSQYLCASSEGTHLNTEAFFGQGTRLTVV.

The V and J genes are TRBV2 and TRBJ2-6; no definite D call. V was pared by 1 base and J by 7 bases, with 8 bases between. Germline CDR1 SNHLY, CDR2 FYNNEI. This CDR3 comprises 14 residues. CDR3 residues: CASSEGPGANVLTF. CDR3 DNA: TGTGCCAGCAGTGAAGGGCCGGGTGCCAACGTCCTGACTTTC.

The chain links TRBV11-2 to TRBJ1-1; maybe TRBD1 (5 bases). This CDR3 spans 13 amino acids. Trimming took 8 bases from V and 1 from J, leaving 11 bases between them. Germline V lookup: CDR1 SGHAT, CDR2 FQNNGV. In DNA, the CDR3 is TGTGCCAGCGGATGGGGCAGGAACACTGAAGCTTTCTTT. This gives the protein CASGWGRNTEAFF.

The chain uses TRBV3-1 (or the pseudogene TRBV3-2) and TRBJ1-1, with D tentatively TRBD1 (6 bases). Germline values: CDR1 LGHDT, CDR2 YNNKEL (reference sequence). The length of the CDR3 is 12 residues. The V and J ends lost 11 bases and 6 bases respectively, with 16 bases between them. The DNA of the CDR3 is TGTGCCGCGGGGGCAGGAGGCGCTGAAGCTTTCTTT. Its translation: CAAGAGGAEAFF.

The chain links TRBV10-3 to TRBJ2-1; 9 nucleotides line up with TRBD2. Germline loops: CDR1 ENHRY, CDR2 SYGVKD. CDR3 length equals 13 residues. V was pared by 11 bases and J by 12 bases, with 14 bases of the junction left unmatched. The CDR3 loop is CAPGAGGPPGQFF. Here the CDR3 DNA reads TGTGCCCCCGGGGCGGGGGGGCCCCCTGGGCAGTTCTTC.